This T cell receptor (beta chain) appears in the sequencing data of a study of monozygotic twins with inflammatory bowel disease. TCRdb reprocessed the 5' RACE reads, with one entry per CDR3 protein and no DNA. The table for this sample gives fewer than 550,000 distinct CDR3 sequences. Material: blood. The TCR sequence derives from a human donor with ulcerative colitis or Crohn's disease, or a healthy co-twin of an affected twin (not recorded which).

The CDR3 region is CASSSAQGRYNEQFF. J is TRBJ2-1 and V is TRBV12-3 or TRBV12-4; TCRdb selects TRBD1, and the lack of DNA leaves this call unchecked. The CDR3 has 15 amino acids.